This T cell receptor (beta chain) emerged from a study of memory CD4+ T cells and cytomegalovirus serostatus. In the study overall: This sample comes from healthy Belgian adults, about nine CMV seropositive, under 25 seronegative.

The sort gate was single viable CD3+CD4+CD8-CD45RO+ cells for memory CD4+ T cells. After removal of 1 base from V and 5 bases from J, the junction contained 8 bases not matched to a gene. Germline lookup yields CDR1 SGHVS and CDR2 FNYEAQ. This CDR3 is built from 16 residues. Here immunoSEQ multiplex PCR was the method, and the copy in TCRdb shows in-frame clones only, minus some. The data hold tens of thousands of clones, with around 78% observed a single time. This receptor was obtained from an adult in good health and CMV-seronegative. This chain connects TRBV7-6 to TRBJ2-5; 9 nucleotides align to TRBD2. Input material: memory CD4+ T cells from blood. The CDR3 protein is CASSLGSGGPGETQYF. Written as DNA, the CDR3 is TGTGCCAGCAGCTTAGGTAGCGGGGGCCCTGGGGAGACCCAGTACTTC.